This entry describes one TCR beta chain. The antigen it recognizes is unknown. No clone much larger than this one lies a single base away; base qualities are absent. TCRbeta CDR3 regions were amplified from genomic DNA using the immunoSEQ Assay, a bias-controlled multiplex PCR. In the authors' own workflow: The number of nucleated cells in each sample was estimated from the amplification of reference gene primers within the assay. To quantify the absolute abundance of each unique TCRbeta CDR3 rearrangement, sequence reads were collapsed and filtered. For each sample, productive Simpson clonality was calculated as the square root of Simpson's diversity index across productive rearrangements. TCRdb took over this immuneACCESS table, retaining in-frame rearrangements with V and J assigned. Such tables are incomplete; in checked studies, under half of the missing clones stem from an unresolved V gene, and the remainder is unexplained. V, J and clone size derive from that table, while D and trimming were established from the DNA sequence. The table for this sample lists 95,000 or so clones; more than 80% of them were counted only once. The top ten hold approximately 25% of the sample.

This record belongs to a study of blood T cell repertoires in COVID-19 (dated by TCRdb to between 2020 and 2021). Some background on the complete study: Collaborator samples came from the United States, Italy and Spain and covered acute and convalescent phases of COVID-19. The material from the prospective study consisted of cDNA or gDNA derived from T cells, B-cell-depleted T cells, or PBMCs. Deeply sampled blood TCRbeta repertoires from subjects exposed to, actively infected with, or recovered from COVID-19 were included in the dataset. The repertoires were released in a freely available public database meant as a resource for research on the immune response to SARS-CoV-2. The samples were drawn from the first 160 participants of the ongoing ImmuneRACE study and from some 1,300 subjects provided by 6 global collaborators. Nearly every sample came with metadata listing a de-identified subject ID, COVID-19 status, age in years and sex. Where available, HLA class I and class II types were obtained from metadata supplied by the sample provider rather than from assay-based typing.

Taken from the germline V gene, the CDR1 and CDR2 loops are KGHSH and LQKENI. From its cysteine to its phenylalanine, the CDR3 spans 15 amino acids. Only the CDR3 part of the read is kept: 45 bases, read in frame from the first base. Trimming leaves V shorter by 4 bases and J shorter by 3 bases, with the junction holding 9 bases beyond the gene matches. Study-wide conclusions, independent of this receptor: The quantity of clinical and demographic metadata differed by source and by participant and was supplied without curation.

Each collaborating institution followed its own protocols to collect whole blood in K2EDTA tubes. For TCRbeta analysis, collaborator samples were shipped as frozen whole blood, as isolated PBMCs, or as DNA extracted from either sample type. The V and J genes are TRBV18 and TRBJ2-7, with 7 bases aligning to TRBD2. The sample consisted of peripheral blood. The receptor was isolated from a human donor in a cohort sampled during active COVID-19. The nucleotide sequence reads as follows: TGTGCCAGCTCACAAGCCGGGGGGAGTGGCTACGAGCAGTACTTC. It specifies CASSQAGGSGYEQYF.